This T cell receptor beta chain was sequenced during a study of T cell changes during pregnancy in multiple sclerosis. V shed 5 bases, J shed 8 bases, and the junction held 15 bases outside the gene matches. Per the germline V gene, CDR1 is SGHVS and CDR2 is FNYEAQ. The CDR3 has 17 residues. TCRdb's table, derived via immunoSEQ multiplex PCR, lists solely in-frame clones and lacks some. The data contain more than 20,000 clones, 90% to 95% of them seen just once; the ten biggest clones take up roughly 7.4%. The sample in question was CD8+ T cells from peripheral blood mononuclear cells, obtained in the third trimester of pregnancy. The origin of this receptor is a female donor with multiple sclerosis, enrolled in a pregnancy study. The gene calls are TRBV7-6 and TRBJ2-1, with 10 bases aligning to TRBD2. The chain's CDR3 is CASSRPGGAGGKDEQFF. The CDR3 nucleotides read TGTGCCAGCAGCCGCCCCGGAGGAGCGGGGGGGAAAGATGAGCAGTTCTTC.